This T cell receptor (beta chain) is drawn from a study of cytomegalovirus exposure and HLA in healthy donors. Trimming cost V 0 bases and J 0 bases; bases outside gene matches: 14. The CDR3 loop spans 20 amino acids. Per the germline V gene, CDR1 is SGDLS and CDR2 is YYNGEE. Researchers ran the PCR with 60 Vbeta and 13 Jbeta primers. Clones were read by immunoSEQ multiplex PCR, and TCRdb kept only the in-frame ones, dropping some. The sample contains 180,000 or so clones, less than 85% of which appear only once. The sequenced material came from PBMCs. This receptor was taken from a male donor in good health and CMV-seronegative. The rearrangement joins TRBV9 to TRBJ2-1; 8 bases are a match to TRBD2. The CDR3 here is CASSVGLAGLTDSSYNEQFF. The CDR3 nucleotides read TGTGCCAGCAGCGTAGGGCTAGCGGGCCTTACAGATAGCTCCTACAATGAGCAGTTCTTC.